Below are 4 T cell receptor beta chains sequenced from a single sample in a study of T cells in localized non-small cell lung cancer. The assay was immunoSEQ multiplex PCR, and TCRdb's table has in-frame clones only and misses some. This sample has approximately 76,000 clones, with 75% to 85% found just once. Sequenced material: peripheral blood, taken before any cancer treatment. The receptors come from a female donor over 55 with stage I lung adenocarcinoma.

The chain carries TRBV19 and TRBJ1-3; D gene uncertain. Looked up from germline, CDR1 is LNHDA and CDR2 is SQIVND (reference sequence). This CDR3 has 14 amino acids. Trimming shortened V by 5 bases and J by 0 bases, and 8 bases separated the two germline ends. This CDR3 is CASSGSNSGNTIYF. The CDR3 bases are TGTGCCAGTAGTGGATCGAACTCTGGAAACACCATATATTTT.

J is TRBJ2-1 and V is TRBV12-5; D gene uncertain. Germline V gene data show CDR1 as LGHNT and CDR2 as FRNRAP. The CDR3 consists of 12 residues. The ends were cut back, 7 bases at V and 13 bases at J, with 17 bases in the middle. CDR3 in amino acids: CASASMTPAQFF. The CDR3 DNA is TGTGCTAGTGCGAGTATGACCCCCGCTCAGTTCTTC.

This rearrangement joins TRBV6-4 to TRBJ2-1; D is unclear. Germline CDR1 MRHNA, CDR2 SNTAGT. Trimming took 5 bases from V and 5 from J, leaving 10 bases between them. The CDR3 is 13 residues long. The CDR3 DNA is TGTGCCAGCAGTTCTAGTCAGAACAATGAGCAGTTCTTC. As protein: CASSSSQNNEQFF.

V usage is TRBV11-1 and J usage is TRBJ2-3, with D hard to call. The V gene's germline CDR1 is SGHAT and CDR2 FQDESV (reference sequence). V lost 0 bases, J lost 1 base, and 14 bases lay in between. This CDR3 region has 17 residues. The CDR3 DNA sequence: TGTGCCAGCAGCTTAGCGCCGGGCCGAGGAGGCACAGATACGCAGTATTTT. This sequence encodes CASSLAPGRGGTDTQYF.